A single T cell receptor (beta chain) is shown here with its context. To make TCR beta libraries, researchers used iRepertoire HTBI primers and Arm-PCR of CDR3 regions. TCRdb itself ran the multiplex PCR reads through MiXCR, one entry per CDR3 protein. The data show around 480,000 distinct CDR3 sequences, 15% to 20% seen once. The data originate from a study of regulatory T cells in long-lasting Graves disease. The time point denotes: newly diagnosed GD, antithyroid drugs for less than 3 months. TCR sequences were obtained from RNA taken from PBMCs. The length of the CDR3 is 15 residues. The germline CDR1 and CDR2 sequences are SGHDN and FVKESK. After removal of 5 bases from V and 0 bases from J, the junction contained 5 bases not matched to a gene. Separately, the same data were catalogued under a study of T cells in Graves' hyperthyroidism and ophthalmopathy.

This TCR was sampled from a woman aged 35-60 years with Graves disease. Sequencing used peripheral blood mononuclear cells (PBMCs), obtained at new diagnosis, from a patient treated with antithyroid drugs. The chain uses TRBV14 and TRBJ1-1, with 8 bases lining up with TRBD1. The CDR3 sequence is CASSSLDRVNTEAFF. CDR3 DNA: TGTGCCAGCAGCTCTCTGGACAGGGTGAACACTGAAGCTTTCTTT.